The 31 T cell receptor beta chains below were found in one sample sequenced in a study of blood T cells in healthy people across ages. For the second PCR, which ran for about 6 to 12 cycles, a sample-barcoded 5' primer and a J-beta primer mix were used. Using its own MiXCR run on the 5' RACE reads, TCRdb lists one record per CDR3 protein. There are hundreds of thousands of distinct CDR3 sequences in the sample; approximately 40% occur only once, and 25% to 35% lies in the top ten. Sequencing input: blood. The receptors derive from an elderly man in good health.

V gene TRBV7-2 combines with J gene TRBJ1-2, with TRBD1 matching over 7 bases. The V and J ends lost 4 bases and 3 bases, in that order; junction bases with no gene match: 11. The CDR3 contains 16 residues. Germline values: CDR1 SGHTA, CDR2 FQGNSA. Here the CDR3 reads CTSSYRGRETDYGYTF. CDR3 coding DNA: TGTACCAGCAGCTATAGGGGGCGGGAGACTGACTATGGCTACACCTTC.

This clonotype was recorded a few times. The chain uses TRBV4-1 and TRBJ1-2; no definite D call. The CDR3 sequence is 16 residues long. In germline, CDR1 is MGHRA, CDR2 YSYEKL. V was trimmed by 0 bases and J by 7 bases, leaving 18 bases between them. This CDR3 is CASSQEPFRQVGGYTF. The DNA for the CDR3 is TGCGCCAGCAGCCAAGAACCATTTCGTCAAGTGGGTGGCTACACCTTC.

The chain recombines TRBV5-1 with TRBJ2-4, with D hard to call. V dropped 4 bases and J dropped 5 bases, with 13 bases sitting between them. The CDR3 covers 14 residues. Germline V lookup: CDR1 SGHRS, CDR2 YFSETQ. CDR3 DNA sequence: TGCGCCAGCAGCCTAGGAAACGTAGAAAACATTCAGTACTTC. It specifies CASSLGNVENIQYF. The full variable domain, in which reference TRBV5-1 and TRBJ2-4 provide the parts outside the CDR3, is KAGVTQTPRYLIKTRGQQVTLSCSPISGHRSVSWYQQTPGQGLQFLFEYFSETQRNKGNFPGRFSGRQFSNSRSEMNVSTLELGDSALYLCASSLGNVENIQYFGAGTRLSVL.

The chain combines TRBV28 with TRBJ2-2, with D hard to call. The ends were cut back, 7 bases at V and 7 bases at J, with 10 bases in the middle. The germline CDR1 and CDR2 sequences are MDHEN and SYDVKM. This CDR3 region has 12 residues. CDR3 sequence reads: CASKATGGELFF. The CDR3 region has the DNA TGTGCCAGCAAAGCTACGGGCGGGGAGCTGTTTTTT.

The chain recombines TRBV10-2 with TRBJ2-5; tentatively, D is TRBD1 (6 bases). Deletions cut 8 bases from V and 5 bases from J, with 12 bases between. Germline CDR1 reads WSHSY; CDR2 reads SAAADI. This CDR3 spans 12 amino acids. CDR3 sequence (DNA): TGCGCCAGCGGCAGGGGCGACGAGACCCAGTACTTC. Protein product: CASGRGDETQYF.

The genes are TRBV7-9 and TRBJ1-5; the D is unclear. V shed 1 base and J shed 0 bases, with 7 bases lying between them. The germline CDR1 and CDR2 sequences are SEHNR and FQNEAQ (reference sequence). The CDR3 contains 15 residues. The CDR3 coding sequence is TGTGCCAGCAGCTTAGGGGTTAATAGCAATCAGCCCCAGCATTTT. This codes for CASSLGVNSNQPQHF.

As regards this clonotype: A much bigger clone sits one base away, suggesting this may be a read error. This chain links TRBV4-2 with TRBJ1-1; a possible D gene is TRBD1 (5 bases). Germline lookup yields CDR1 LGHNA and CDR2 YNFKEQ. CDR3 length: 17 residues. The V end lost 1 base, the J end lost 4 bases, and 19 bases lay between the germline ends. CDR3 bases: TGTGCCAGCAGCCAAGCTCCTCAGTCCAGGGAGGGCACTGAAGCTTTCTTT. It yields the protein CASSQAPQSREGTEAFF.

As regards this clonotype: Sequence at one end of the junction differs from germline and may be a read error. The chain combines TRBV7-2 with TRBJ2-5, with 7 bases matching TRBD1. The germline gives CDR1 SGHTA, CDR2 FQGNSA. This CDR3 contains 15 residues. In DNA, the CDR3 is TGTGCCAGCAGCCCGGGACAGACATACCAAGAGACCCGGTACTTC. Its protein product is CASSPGQTYQETRYF.

A few counts support this clonotype. The rearrangement joins TRBV28 to TRBJ2-3, with TRBD1 matching 9 bases. The CDR3 is 17 amino acids. The germline V gene has CDR1 MDHEN and CDR2 SYDVKM. V gave up 5 bases and J gave up 3 bases; unmatched junction bases: 12. The CDR3 sequence is CASSGSTGTGITDTQYF. The CDR3 nucleotides are TGTGCCAGCAGTGGAAGCACCGGGACAGGGATAACAGATACGCAGTATTTT.

This chain links TRBV20-1 with TRBJ1-2; D perhaps matches TRBD1 (6 bases). The V end was cut by 4 bases, the J end by 7 bases, with 13 bases between. The CDR3 is 12 amino acids. The germline CDR1 and CDR2 sequences are DFQATT and SNEGSKA (reference sequence). The CDR3 here is CSANPGTSGYTF. CDR3 DNA sequence: TGCAGTGCTAATCCTGGGACATCTGGCTACACCTTC.

V usage is TRBV18 and J usage is TRBJ2-1, with D uncertain. Germline CDR1 and CDR2: KGHSH and LQKENI. Trimming removed 2 bases from V and 5 bases from J, with 10 bases in between. The CDR3 contains 14 residues. Here the CDR3 reads CASSPDRQDNEQFF. In DNA, the CDR3 is TGTGCCAGCTCACCAGATAGGCAGGACAATGAGCAGTTCTTC.

The CDR3 region has the DNA TGTGCCAGCAGCCAAGTGCAGGGAAGATCCGGGAACAATGAGCAGTTCTTC. Its protein product is CASSQVQGRSGNNEQFF. The V gene is TRBV4-2, the J gene TRBJ2-1, with D perhaps being TRBD1 or TRBD2 (5 bases each). The CDR3 is 17 amino acids. The germline gives CDR1 LGHNA, CDR2 YNFKEQ. Trimming left V 1 base short and J 5 bases short, with 18 bases between.

This clonotype showed up just a few times. The V and J genes are TRBV4-3 and TRBJ2-3; unclear D gene. The CDR3 has 16 amino acids. V dropped 1 base and J dropped 2 bases, with 13 bases sitting between them. In germline, CDR1 is LGHNA, CDR2 YSLEER. This chain's CDR3 is CASSQVTAAPTDTQYF. The CDR3 region has the DNA TGCGCCAGCAGCCAAGTTACTGCGGCGCCCACAGATACGCAGTATTTT.

The gene calls are TRBV10-1 and TRBJ1-1, with a tentative D call TRBD1 (6 bases). The CDR3 loop spans 14 amino acids. The germline gives CDR1 WNHNN, CDR2 SYGVQD (reference sequence). The V gene lost 4 bases and the J gene lost 3 bases, with 12 bases spanning the gap. The CDR3 is CASSATAGDTEAFF. The CDR3 coding sequence is TGCGCCAGCAGTGCCACGGCAGGGGACACTGAAGCTTTCTTT.

The chain has TRBV10-3 and TRBJ1-2; 7 nucleotides align to TRBD1. Trimming removed 10 bases from V and 0 bases from J; junction bases left unmatched: 5. The CDR3 consists of 13 residues. Germline CDR1 and CDR2: ENHRY and SYGVKD. CDR3 protein: CATGQDPNYGYTF. The DNA of the CDR3 is TGTGCCACCGGACAGGACCCTAACTATGGCTACACCTTC.

The gene calls are TRBV5-1 and TRBJ2-1; 7 bases fit TRBD1. The CDR3 is made up of 19 amino acids. V gave up 5 bases and J gave up 8 bases; unmatched junction bases: 25. Per germline, CDR1 SGHRS and CDR2 YFSETQ. CDR3 residues: CASRGVFSEGAPRSYEQFF. The CDR3 DNA follows: TGCGCCAGCAGGGGCGTATTCTCAGAGGGGGCGCCCCGGTCGTATGAGCAGTTCTTC.

This sequence joins TRBV7-2 and TRBJ2-3; D gene ambiguous. Germline CDR1 SGHTA, CDR2 FQGNSA. V was shortened by 4 bases and J by 7 bases, with 9 bases between the two germline ends. The CDR3 sequence is 12 residues long. The CDR3 loop is CASSSSPHTQYF. CDR3 bases: TGTGCCAGCAGCTCATCCCCCCATACGCAGTATTTT.

The V and J genes are TRBV3-1 and TRBJ2-5; D gene ambiguous. CDR1 LGHDT and CDR2 YNNKEL come from the germline V gene (reference sequence). The CDR3 spans 15 residues. The V gene lost 0 bases and the J gene lost 1 base, with 9 bases spanning the gap. This CDR3 reads CASSQEGLIQETQYF. In DNA, the CDR3 is TGTGCCAGCAGCCAAGAGGGCCTCATCCAAGAGACCCAGTACTTC.

This CDR3 reads CASSDWGSGYEQYF. CDR3 DNA: TGTGCCAGCAGTGACTGGGGATCTGGCTACGAGCAGTACTTC. The rearrangement joins TRBV6-2 or TRBV6-3 to TRBJ2-7; no definite D call. Germline V gene lookup returns CDR1 MNHEY and CDR2 SVGEGT. CDR3 length equals 14 residues. Trimming took off 5 bases at V and 3 bases at J, with 14 bases between the two ends.

The rearrangement joins TRBV6-2 or TRBV6-3 to TRBJ2-3; tentative D call: TRBD2 (6 bases). V was pared by 0 bases and J by 2 bases, with 15 bases between. The CDR3 covers 17 residues. Germline loops: CDR1 MNHEY, CDR2 SVGEGT. The CDR3 protein is CASSYSMAGTLTDTQYF. CDR3 nucleotide sequence: TGTGCCAGCAGTTACTCGATGGCAGGGACTCTCACAGATACGCAGTATTTT.

With regard to this clonotype: Sequence at one end of the junction differs from germline and may be a read error. The gene calls are TRBV12-3 or TRBV12-4 and TRBJ1-2, with 7 nucleotides matching TRBD1. There are 13 residues in the CDR3. CDR3 protein: CANSFNNRGGYTF. The CDR3 DNA follows: TGTGCCAACAGTTTCAATAACAGGGGTGGCTACACCTTC.

This clonotype was found a few times. The genes are TRBV6-1 and TRBJ2-5, with D unclear. With 3 bases removed from V and 5 bases from J, the gap between germline ends came to 16 bases. Germline V lookup: CDR1 MNHNS, CDR2 SASEGT. This CDR3 is built from 15 residues. CDR3 sequence: CASSDPPTFRETQYF. The CDR3 bases are TGTGCCAGCAGTGATCCCCCGACGTTCAGGGAGACCCAGTACTTC.

This chain links TRBV6-6 with TRBJ1-6; 7 positions agree with TRBD1. With V trimmed by 11 bases and J by 7 bases, 5 bases remained unmatched. Per the germline V gene, CDR1 is MNHNY and CDR2 is SVGAGI (reference sequence). This CDR3 comprises 12 residues. The CDR3 region has the DNA TGTGCCCACGGACAGGCGAATTCACCCCTCCACTTT. It specifies CAHGQANSPLHF.

Concerning this clonotype itself: It may be a read error: a sequence one base away is much more abundant. The genes are TRBV7-9 and TRBJ2-7; 8 nucleotides align to TRBD1. The CDR3 has 14 amino acids. Germline loops: CDR1 SEHNR, CDR2 FQNEAQ (reference sequence). With 5 bases clipped from V and 7 bases from J, the junction kept 10 bases outside the gene matches. This chain's CDR3 is CASSPGTGNNEQYF. The CDR3 nucleotides are TGTGCCAGCAGCCCCGGGACAGGCAACAATGAGCAGTACTTC.

This clonotype was seen many times. This chain links TRBV11-2 with TRBJ2-3; D is unresolved. The V end lost 3 bases, the J end lost 2 bases, and 3 bases lay between the germline ends. The CDR3 length is 12 residues. Germline V gives CDR1 SGHAT, CDR2 FQNNGV. The CDR3 is CASSFHTDTQYF. CDR3 sequence (DNA): TGTGCCAGCAGCTTCCACACAGATACGCAGTATTTT.

The chain employs TRBV20-1 and TRBJ2-7, with 15 bases that match TRBD2. Germline CDR1 DFQATT, CDR2 SNEGSKA (reference sequence). The CDR3 extends over 19 amino acids. The J segment lost 7 bases and the V segment lost 3 bases, leaving 19 bases of the junction unmatched. The CDR3 loop reads CSARGLFRTSGRASSEQYF. The DNA for the CDR3 is TGCAGTGCTAGGGGCCTTTTCAGGACTAGCGGGAGGGCCTCCAGTGAGCAGTACTTC.

This clonotype was seen repeatedly, ten times or more. The chain employs TRBV7-9 and TRBJ2-1, with TRBD1 identical over 7 bases. Per germline, CDR1 SEHNR and CDR2 FQNEAQ (reference sequence). This CDR3 region has 15 residues. V shed 5 bases, J shed 2 bases, and the junction held 6 bases outside the gene matches. DNA of the CDR3: TGTGCCAGCAGCCGACAGGGTGTCACCTACAATGAGCAGTTCTTC. As protein: CASSRQGVTYNEQFF.

The genes are TRBV27 and TRBJ1-1; D perhaps matches TRBD1 (5 bases). Germline V CDR1 and CDR2: MNHEY, SMNVEV (reference sequence). V lost 5 bases to trimming and J lost 2 bases, with 12 bases between them. The CDR3 contains 14 residues. The CDR3 DNA reads as TGTGCCAGCAGTGCGTGGGGGTCTAACACTGAAGCTTTCTTT. This gives the protein CASSAWGSNTEAFF.

With regard to this clonotype: This may be a read error, as it is one base from a much larger clone. The genes are TRBV7-9 and TRBJ2-7; D possibly corresponds to TRBD1 (5 bases). Germline V gene data show CDR1 as SEHNR and CDR2 as FQNEAQ (reference sequence). The CDR3 runs 13 residues. The CDR3 nucleotides are TGTGCCGGCAGTCCCAAGGGGCCCTACGAGCAGTACTTC. The encoded protein is CAGSPKGPYEQYF.

A remark on this clonotype: A much larger clone lies a single base off, so this may be a read error. The chain carries TRBV7-2 and TRBJ2-1; 7 bases align to TRBD2. Germline V lookup: CDR1 SGHTA, CDR2 FQGNSA. This CDR3 spans 15 amino acids. This CDR3 reads CASGLNGLDYNEQFF. In DNA, the CDR3 is TGTGCCAGCGGCTTAAACGGACTAGACTACAATGAGCAGTTCTTC.

The J gene is TRBJ2-3, the V gene TRBV24-1; D perhaps matches TRBD1 (6 bases). This CDR3 comprises 16 residues. Germline CDR1 and CDR2: KGHDR and SFDVKD. V dropped 3 bases and J dropped 0 bases, with 12 bases sitting between them. The CDR3 region has the DNA TGTGCCACCAGTGATCAAACAGGGTCTAGCACAGATACGCAGTATTTT. Protein product: CATSDQTGSSTDTQYF.